This T cell receptor beta chain was recovered during a study of T cell responses to AZD1222 COVID-19 vaccine. Whole-study findings and limits: Baseline serology detected seropositivity in only five or six AZD1222 recipients. There were vaccine-associated CD4 TCRs across spike, dominant at 160-218 and 743-854.

Repertoires were generated with immunoSEQ multiplex PCR, while TCRdb's copy carries only in-frame clones and drops some. The table records 130,000 to 150,000 clones, around 92% of them present only once. A word on this clone: Antigen unknown.

Germline CDR1 is MNHEY and CDR2 is SVGAGI. The CDR3 runs 14 residues. V lost 7 bases, J lost 0 bases, and 10 bases lay in between. The receptor's source is an adult who had recovered from COVID-19. The chain uses TRBV6-5 and TRBJ2-1, with D maybe TRBD2 (5 bases). Here the sequenced sample was peripheral blood, taken after recovery from COVID-19. CDR3 DNA sequence: TGTGCCAGCATTCGGGGTAGCTCCTACAATGAGCAGTTCTTC. It codes for CASIRGSSYNEQFF.